These T cell receptor beta chains were read from a single sample in a study of cytomegalovirus exposure and HLA in healthy donors. Only in-frame clones appear in the TCRdb table, and some are missing; sequencing was by immunoSEQ multiplex PCR. The sample carries under 130,000 clones, around 79% recorded once. The material sequenced was PBMCs. The receptors were gathered from a man aged 45-65 years in good health and CMV-seropositive. The CDR3 runs from the conserved cysteine through the conserved F or W. D genes are given only for firm matches. Clone size is stated in some rows and not others, as once, few, many or a class when expanded.

D	size	V	J	DNA	CDR3
TRBD1	.	TRBV18	TRBJ2-7	TGTGCCAGCTCACCGGGGACAGGGTCTTTCGAGCAGTACTTC	CASSPGTGSFEQYF
TRBD1	.	TRBV30	TRBJ1-5	TGTGCCTGCACGGCTCCCCGGGACAGGGGCGCAGGACAGCCCCAGCATTTT	CACTAPRDRGAGQPQHF
.	.	TRBV2	TRBJ1-6	TGTGCCAGCAGCCCCGGCAGGCTGTATAATTCACCCCTCCACTTT	CASSPGRLYNSPLHF
.	few	TRBV6-6	TRBJ2-7	TGTGCCAGCTTCGAGGCAGTTTATTCCGAGCAGTACTTC	CASFEAVYSEQYF
TRBD1	.	TRBV28	TRBJ1-5	TGTGCCAGCAGTACTGACAGGGGATGGGTGGGTGATCAGCCCCAGCATTTT	CASSTDRGWVGDQPQHF
.	.	TRBV5-1	TRBJ1-2	TGCGCCAGCCATGAAGCGAACTATGGCTACACCTTC	CASHEANYGYTF
TRBD2	.	TRBV27	TRBJ2-3	TGTGCCAGCAGTTTAGCGGGAGTGTGGACAGATACGCAGTATTTT	CASSLAGVWTDTQYF
.	.	TRBV28	TRBJ2-7	TGTGCCAGCAGCTCTCCTTCGACATCCTACGAGCAGTACTTC	CASSSPSTSYEQYF
.	.	TRBV27	TRBJ2-3	TGTGCCAGCAGTTTATGGACTACCACAGATACGCAGTATTTT	CASSLWTTTDTQYF
TRBD2	.	TRBV7-9	TRBJ2-2	TGTGCCAGCAGCACGCGACTAGCGGGAGTGGGCGGGGAGCTGTTTTTT	CASSTRLAGVGGELFF
TRBD1	.	TRBV5-5	TRBJ2-5	TGTGCCAGCAGCTCCGGGACAGGGGGTCCCAAGACCCAGTACTTC	CASSSGTGGPKTQYF
.	.	TRBV28	TRBJ1-5	TGTGCCAGCAGTTTCGGTTCGGGCAATCAGCCCCAGCATTTT	CASSFGSGNQPQHF
TRBD2	medium-sized	TRBV19	TRBJ2-1	TGTGCCAGTAGTATTTCTAGCGGGAGTGGAAATGAGCAGTTCTTC	CASSISSGSGNEQFF
TRBD1	.	TRBV2	TRBJ1-2	TGTGCCAGCAGTGAAGCAGGGGCAGGGGGGAACGGCTACACCTTC	CASSEAGAGGNGYTF
.	.	TRBV27	TRBJ2-5	TGTGCCAGCAGTTTAACGGGACACGGTGCGACCCAGTACTTC	CASSLTGHGATQYF
TRBD1	.	TRBV5-1	TRBJ2-6	TGCGCCAGCAGCGGGGGACAGGGGCCTGGGGCCAACGTCCTGACTTTC	CASSGGQGPGANVLTF